These 5 T cell receptor beta chains came from one sample sequenced in a study of cytomegalovirus exposure and HLA in healthy donors. PCR amplification relied on 60 Vbeta primers (plus 13 Jbeta primers). Here immunoSEQ multiplex PCR was the method, and the copy in TCRdb shows in-frame clones only, minus some. This sample carries around 33,000 clones, with roughly 3.3% going to the ten biggest clones. The sample taken for sequencing was PBMCs. The receptors shown here come from a man aged 40-49 years in good health and CMV-seronegative.

The rearrangement uses TRBV30 and TRBJ1-2, with D unclear. The germline V gene has CDR1 GTSNPN and CDR2 SVGIG (reference sequence). Trimming pared 7 bases from V and 0 bases from J, leaving 6 bases between. CDR3 size: 11 residues. CDR3 residues: CAFQTNYGYTF. The CDR3 region has the DNA TGTGCCTTTCAGACTAACTATGGCTACACCTTC.

The chain couples TRBV9 to TRBJ2-7; 12 bases are shared with TRBD1. The junction had 3 bases not matched to a gene; V was cut back by 1 base and J by 4 bases. CDR1 is SGDLS and CDR2 is YYNGEE in the germline V gene. The CDR3 has 15 amino acids. Here the CDR3 reads CASSVWDRGPYEQYF. CDR3 DNA: TGTGCCAGCAGCGTATGGGACAGGGGGCCTTACGAGCAGTACTTC.

The chain combines TRBV7-2 with TRBJ2-7; D is ambiguous. Germline V lookup: CDR1 SGHTA, CDR2 FQGNSA. There are 11 residues in the CDR3. V lost 5 bases to trimming and J lost 3 bases, with 5 bases between them. The CDR3 sequence is CASSVYYEQYF. The CDR3, as DNA: TGTGCCAGCAGCGTGTACTACGAGCAGTACTTC.

The V and J genes are TRBV5-1 and TRBJ2-7; 12 nucleotides align to TRBD2. CDR1 is SGHRS and CDR2 is YFSETQ in the germline V gene. The ends lost 0 bases at V and 4 bases at J; junction bases unmatched: 8. CDR3 length: 17 residues. The CDR3 DNA reads TGCGCCAGCAGCTTGGCGCTAGCGGGAGGGCCGGGGTACGAGCAGTACTTC. It yields the protein CASSLALAGGPGYEQYF.

The rearrangement joins TRBV28 to TRBJ1-3; D gene uncertain. Between the trimmed V and J ends, which lost 6 bases and 1 base, there was a span of 13 bases. This CDR3 has 15 residues. Germline lookup yields CDR1 MDHEN and CDR2 SYDVKM. The CDR3 is CASRRPPGSGNTIYF. The CDR3, as DNA: TGTGCCAGCAGACGCCCCCCGGGGTCTGGAAACACCATATATTTT.